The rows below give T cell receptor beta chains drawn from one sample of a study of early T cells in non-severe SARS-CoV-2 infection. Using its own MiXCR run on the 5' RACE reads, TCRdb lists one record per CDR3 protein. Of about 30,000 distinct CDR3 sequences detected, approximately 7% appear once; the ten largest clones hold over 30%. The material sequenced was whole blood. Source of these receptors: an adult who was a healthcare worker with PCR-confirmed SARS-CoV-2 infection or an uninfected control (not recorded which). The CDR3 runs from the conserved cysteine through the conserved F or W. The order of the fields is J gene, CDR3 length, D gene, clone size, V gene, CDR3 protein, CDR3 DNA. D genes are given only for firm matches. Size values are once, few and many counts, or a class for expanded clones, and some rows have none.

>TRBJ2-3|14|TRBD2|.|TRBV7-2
CASSTAGVTDTQYF
TGTGCCAGCAGTACAGCGGGGGTCACAGATACGCAGTATTTT
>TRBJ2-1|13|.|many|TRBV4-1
CASSQPGANEQFF
TGCGCCAGCAGCCAACCCGGAGCTAATGAGCAGTTCTTC
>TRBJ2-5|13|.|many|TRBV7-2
CASSLYNQETQYF
TGTGCCAGCAGCTTATACAATCAAGAGACCCAGTACTTC
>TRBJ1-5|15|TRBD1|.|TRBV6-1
CASSTAGQSNQPQHF
TGTGCCAGCAGTACCGCGGGACAGAGCAATCAGCCCCAGCATTTT
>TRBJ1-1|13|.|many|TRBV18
CASSPGVNTEAFF
TGTGCCAGCTCACCTGGTGTGAACACTGAAGCTTTCTTT
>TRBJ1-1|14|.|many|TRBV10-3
CAISESIQKTEAFF
TGTGCCATCAGTGAGTCGATACAGAAGACTGAAGCTTTCTTT
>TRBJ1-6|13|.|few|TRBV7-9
CASSPTGTTPLHF
TGTGCCAGCAGCCCGACCGGCACAACACCCCTCCACTTT
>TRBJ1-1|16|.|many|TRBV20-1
CSARDHLKGAGDEAFF
TGCAGTGCTAGAGATCATCTGAAAGGAGCAGGAGATGAAGCTTTCTTT
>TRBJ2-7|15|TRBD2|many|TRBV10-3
CAISSLAGGAYEQYF
TGTGCCATCAGCTCCCTAGCGGGAGGGGCCTACGAGCAGTACTTC
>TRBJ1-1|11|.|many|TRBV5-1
CASSGESEAFF
TGCGCCAGCAGTGGGGAGAGTGAAGCTTTCTTT
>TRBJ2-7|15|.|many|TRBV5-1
CASSLNTGTNYEQYF
TGCGCCAGCAGCTTGAACACCGGGACAAACTACGAGCAGTACTTC
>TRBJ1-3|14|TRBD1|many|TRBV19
CASTGTDSGNTIYF
TGTGCCAGTACAGGGACAGACTCTGGAAACACCATATATTTT